This T cell receptor (beta chain) originates from a study of shared clonotypes between healthy human individuals. As for the study in general: CD4 naive cells filled three plates per donor, CD4 memory three, CD8 naive two and CD8 memory one. Broader study findings: The sampled material consisted only of blood, and tissue repertoires are likely to differ.

This CDR3 is 13 amino acids long. V gave up 10 bases and J gave up 7 bases, with 17 bases separating them. In germline, CDR1 is MDHEN, CDR2 SYDVKM. Sequenced by immunoSEQ multiplex PCR; TCRdb stores in-frame clones only, minus some. This repertoire shows 2 million to 2.5 million clones, roughly 92% found once; its top ten account for about 0.41%. Comment on this clone: The antigen is not known.

The chain employs TRBV28 and TRBJ1-5; D call uncertain. The TCR sequence derives from a man between 18 and 35 years old in good health. Some clones in this sample may be carry-over from other donors' samples. The sample was naive CD4+ T cells from PBMCs. Subset here: CD45RA+ positively selected. The CDR3 loop reads CATGRQIAQPQHF. In DNA form, the CDR3 reads TGTGCCACCGGACGGCAAATTGCACAGCCCCAGCATTTT.